The 25 T cell receptor beta chains presented below share a single source sample, sequenced in a study of T cell responses to AZD1222 COVID-19 vaccine. The repertoire was sequenced with immunoSEQ multiplex PCR; TCRdb's copy has only in-frame clones and lacks some. Among fewer than 200,000 clones, approximately 92% were seen once, and the ten largest hold 2.6%. The source material was peripheral blood, sampled on day 0 of AZD1222 vaccination. Source of these receptors: an adult in good health.

V and J are TRBV6-4 and TRBJ2-1; the D gene is possibly TRBD2 (6 bases). The CDR3 runs 16 residues. Trimming cost V 4 bases and J 3 bases, with 16 bases left between them. CDR1 MRHNA and CDR2 SNTAGT come from the germline V gene. DNA for the CDR3: TGTGCCAGCAGTGGGGATCGGGAGCAGGGCTACAATGAGCAGTTCTTC. Encoded protein: CASSGDREQGYNEQFF.

This chain uses TRBV6-5 with TRBJ1-2; D is uncertain. Germline V CDR1 and CDR2: MNHEY, SVGAGI. V lost 6 bases to trimming and J lost 2 bases, with 16 bases between them. The CDR3 length is 15 residues. The CDR3 here is CASRSLGQPNYGYTF. The CDR3 DNA is TGTGCCAGCAGGTCCCTCGGGCAGCCGAACTATGGCTACACCTTC.

This clone was observed once. The rearrangement uses TRBV6-5 and TRBJ2-1, with D possibly TRBD1 on 6 matching bases. The V gene lost 5 bases and the J gene lost 4 bases, with 12 bases spanning the gap. The CDR3 runs 14 residues. Germline loops: CDR1 MNHEY, CDR2 SVGAGI. The CDR3 is CASSPGTNYNEQFF. CDR3 coding DNA: TGTGCCAGCAGTCCCGGGACAAATTACAATGAGCAGTTCTTC.

This chain connects TRBV3-1 (or the pseudogene TRBV3-2) to TRBJ1-1, with TRBD1 matching over 7 bases. From germline, CDR1 is LGHDT and CDR2 YNNKEL (reference sequence). The V segment lost 4 bases and the J segment 6 bases; nucleotides outside the gene matches: 8. This CDR3 has 14 residues. CDR3 sequence reads: CASSRGQVGSEAFF. The CDR3, as DNA: TGTGCCAGCAGCCGAGGACAGGTTGGATCTGAAGCTTTCTTT.

The chain couples TRBV3-1 (or the pseudogene TRBV3-2) to TRBJ1-1; 8 positions match TRBD1. The J segment lost 11 bases and the V segment lost 6 bases, leaving 8 bases of the junction unmatched. The CDR3 consists of 12 residues. Germline lookup yields CDR1 LGHDT and CDR2 YNNKEL (reference sequence). The CDR3 DNA reads as TGTGCCAGCAGGTCAGGGGGCCGCGGTGCTTTCTTT. The encoded protein is CASRSGGRGAFF.

This clone was seen only a few times. The chain has TRBV9 and TRBJ2-1, with unresolved D. Deletions cut 3 bases from V and 4 bases from J, with 8 bases between. The CDR3 runs to 13 residues. Germline V gives CDR1 SGDLS, CDR2 YYNGEE. The CDR3 nucleotides are TGTGCCAGCAGCGCCCCCAGATACAATGAGCAGTTCTTC. Translation gives CASSAPRYNEQFF.

The V call is TRBV9, the J call TRBJ1-3; possible D gene TRBD1, 5 bases. Trimming cost V 0 bases and J 0 bases, with 13 bases left between them. The CDR3 extends over 17 amino acids. Germline CDR1 and CDR2: SGDLS and YYNGEE. CDR3 coding DNA: TGTGCCAGCAGCGTAGGGGGTTTAGGGACCTCTGGAAACACCATATATTTT. Translated: CASSVGGLGTSGNTIYF.

This chain connects TRBV5-1 to TRBJ2-7, with a tentative D call TRBD2 (6 bases). The CDR3 length is 14 residues. Trimming cost V 0 bases and J 5 bases, with 12 bases left between them. Looked up from germline, CDR1 is SGHRS and CDR2 is YFSETQ. CDR3 nucleotide sequence: TGCGCCAGCAGCTTGGAGTCTAGCGTTAACGAGCAGTACTTC. It translates to CASSLESSVNEQYF.

Only one count was recorded for this clone. The chain combines TRBV9 with TRBJ2-4; 10 nucleotides line up with TRBD2. CDR1 and CDR2 from the germline V gene are SGDLS and YYNGEE. The ends lost 5 bases at V and 1 base at J; junction bases unmatched: 0. This CDR3 has 14 amino acids. CDR3 sequence (DNA): TGTGCCAGCAGTAGCGGGGGGGCCAAAAACATTCAGTACTTC. Translation gives CASSSGGAKNIQYF. Full variable domain (rest looked up from reference TRBV9 and TRBJ2-4): DSGVTQTPKHLITATGQRVTLRCSPRSGDLSVYWYQQSLDQGLQFLIQYYNGEERAKGNILERFSAQQFPDLHSELNLSSLELGDSALYFCASSSGGAKNIQYFGAGTRLSVL.

The V gene is TRBV19, the J gene TRBJ2-3; D gene uncertain. The germline gives CDR1 LNHDA, CDR2 SQIVND (reference sequence). V gave up 3 bases and J gave up 4 bases, with 14 bases separating them. The CDR3 consists of 15 residues. The CDR3 protein is CASSIYATAADTQYF. Written as DNA, the CDR3 is TGTGCCAGTAGTATCTACGCGACGGCAGCAGATACGCAGTATTTT.

This chain connects TRBV18 to TRBJ1-1; D is ambiguous. The V gene's germline CDR1 is KGHSH and CDR2 LQKENI. Trimming cost V 3 bases and J 1 base, with 9 bases left between them. This CDR3 region has 14 residues. CDR3 coding DNA: TGTGCCAGCTCACCGCCCACCCCGAACACTGAAGCTTTCTTT. Translated, it gives CASSPPTPNTEAFF.

V gene TRBV6-2 or TRBV6-3 combines with J gene TRBJ1-1; 7 bases are a match to TRBD1. The CDR3 has 14 amino acids. Germline V gives CDR1 MNHEY, CDR2 SVGEGT. V gave up 2 bases and J gave up 2 bases; unmatched junction bases: 2. The DNA for the CDR3 is TGTGCCAGCAGTTACATAGGGGGCAACACTGAAGCTTTCTTT. Translation: CASSYIGGNTEAFF.

This chain uses TRBV18 with TRBJ2-7, with 8 bases matching TRBD1. The CDR3 is made up of 17 amino acids. CDR1 KGHSH and CDR2 LQKENI come from the germline V gene. V gave up 0 bases and J gave up 0 bases; unmatched junction bases: 7. CDR3 sequence reads: CASSPPTGGPLSYEQYF. The CDR3 DNA sequence: TGTGCCAGCTCACCACCCACAGGGGGTCCCCTCTCCTACGAGCAGTACTTC.

The sample holds one count of this clone. The rearrangement links TRBV4-2 to TRBJ2-1; 8 bases are a match to TRBD2. J gave up 7 bases and V 3 bases, and 14 bases lay outside the gene matches. CDR3 size: 17 residues. Germline loops: CDR1 LGHNA, CDR2 YNFKEQ. CDR3 DNA sequence: TGTGCCAGCAGCCACGATCCTCCAGCGGGAGTGAGGAATGAGCAGTTCTTC. Translated: CASSHDPPAGVRNEQFF.

The V call is TRBV19, the J call TRBJ1-1; perhaps TRBD1 as D (5 bases). This CDR3 region has 15 residues. Germline CDR1 reads LNHDA; CDR2 reads SQIVND (reference sequence). Trimming shortened V by 2 bases and J by 0 bases, and 10 bases separated the two germline ends. This chain's CDR3 is CASSISAGMNTEAFF. For the CDR3, the DNA is TGTGCCAGTAGTATAAGCGCAGGGATGAACACTGAAGCTTTCTTT.

This clone was picked up one time. The chain employs TRBV3-1 (or the pseudogene TRBV3-2) and TRBJ2-7, with 11 bases lining up with TRBD1. The CDR3 has 17 amino acids. With 4 bases clipped from V and 0 bases from J, the junction kept 8 bases outside the gene matches. Germline CDR1 is LGHDT and CDR2 is YNNKEL (reference sequence). The CDR3 region is CASSLGTGGAFSYEQYF. CDR3 coding DNA: TGTGCCAGCAGCCTTGGGACAGGGGGGGCCTTCTCCTACGAGCAGTACTTC.

The V call is TRBV24-1, the J call TRBJ1-3; D may be TRBD1 (5 bases). V lost 5 bases, J lost 3 bases, and 22 bases lay in between. There are 18 residues in the CDR3. The germline CDR1 and CDR2 sequences are KGHDR and SFDVKD. The chain's CDR3 is CATSVLRVVFILGNTIYF. Written as DNA, the CDR3 is TGTGCCACCAGTGTCCTCAGGGTCGTGTTCATCCTTGGAAACACCATATATTTT.

The chain joins TRBV3-1 (or the pseudogene TRBV3-2) to TRBJ1-1; D remains ambiguous. The germline V gene encodes CDR1 LGHDT and CDR2 YNNKEL (reference sequence). Between the trimmed V and J ends, which lost 4 bases and 0 bases, there was a span of 12 bases. The CDR3 covers 15 residues. CDR3 sequence: CASSPGPQMNTEAFF. In DNA form, the CDR3 reads TGTGCCAGCAGCCCCGGGCCCCAGATGAACACTGAAGCTTTCTTT.

The J gene is TRBJ2-5, the V gene TRBV4-2; D is ambiguous. The V and J ends lost 6 bases and 4 bases respectively, with 12 bases between them. Germline CDR1 is LGHNA and CDR2 is YNFKEQ. The CDR3 is 13 residues long. CDR3 sequence reads: CASSGYPGETQYF. In DNA, the CDR3 is TGTGCCAGCAGTGGGTACCCAGGAGAGACCCAGTACTTC.

This clone occurred once. V and J are TRBV6-5 and TRBJ1-4; D not certain. CDR1 MNHEY and CDR2 SVGAGI come from the germline V gene. V gave up 6 bases and J gave up 0 bases, with 8 bases separating them. The CDR3 totals 14 residues. CDR3 sequence (DNA): TGTGCCAGCAGCCACGGGGCAACTAATGAAAAACTGTTTTTT. Its translation: CASSHGATNEKLFF.

J is TRBJ2-2 and V is TRBV21-1; the table's D call, TRBD2, has no DNA check behind it. TRBV21-1 has pseudogene status. The CDR3 is made up of 14 amino acids. CDR3 coding DNA: TGTGCCAGCAGCTTTAGCTCCATTACCGGGGAGCTGTTTTTT. This gives the protein CASSFSSITGELFF.

The chain uses TRBV10-3 and TRBJ1-2; possibly TRBD1 for D (5 bases). The germline V and J ends were trimmed by 6 bases and 4 bases, with 9 bases remaining between them. Germline V gene data show CDR1 as ENHRY and CDR2 as SYGVKD. The CDR3 extends over 12 amino acids. DNA of the CDR3: TGTGCCATCAGAGGGGACGCCTATGGCTACACCTTC. It specifies CAIRGDAYGYTF.

The chain combines TRBV12-3 or TRBV12-4 with TRBJ2-1; D call uncertain. The V end lost 3 bases, the J end lost 6 bases, and 6 bases lay between the germline ends. CDR3 length: 12 amino acids. In DNA, the CDR3 is TGTGCCAGCAGTTTTATTGGCAATGAGCAGTTCTTC. Translating gives CASSFIGNEQFF.

This clone came up once. This chain connects TRBV7-8 to TRBJ2-5; the D gene is possibly TRBD2 (6 bases). In germline, CDR1 is SGHVS, CDR2 FQNEAQ. This CDR3 has 15 amino acids. V was cut by 5 bases and J by 5 bases, with 18 bases left in between. The CDR3 is CASSRQLGRGETQYF. The CDR3 region has the DNA TGTGCCAGCAGCAGGCAACTAGGCCGGGGGGAGACCCAGTACTTC.

This chain connects TRBV14 to TRBJ2-5; D ambiguous. Germline values: CDR1 SGHDN, CDR2 FVKESK. The CDR3 loop spans 13 amino acids. V shed 1 base and J shed 2 bases, with 5 bases lying between them. The CDR3 bases are TGTGCCAGCAGCCAAGGGGCTCAAGAGACCCAGTACTTC. Protein sequence: CASSQGAQETQYF.